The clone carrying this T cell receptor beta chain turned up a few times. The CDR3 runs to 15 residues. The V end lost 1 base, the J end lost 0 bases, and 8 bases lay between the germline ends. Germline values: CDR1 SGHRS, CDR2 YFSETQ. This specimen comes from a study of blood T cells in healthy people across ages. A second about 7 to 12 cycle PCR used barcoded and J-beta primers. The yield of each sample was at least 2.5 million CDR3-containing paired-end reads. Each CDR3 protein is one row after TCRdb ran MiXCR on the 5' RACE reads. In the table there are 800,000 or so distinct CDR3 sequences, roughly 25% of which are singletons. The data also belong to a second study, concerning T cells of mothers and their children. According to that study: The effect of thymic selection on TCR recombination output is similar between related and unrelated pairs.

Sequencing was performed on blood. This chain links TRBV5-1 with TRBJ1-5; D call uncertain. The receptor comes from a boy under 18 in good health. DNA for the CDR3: TGCGCCAGCAGCTTGTACGGATATAGCAATCAGCCCCAGCATTTT. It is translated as CASSLYGYSNQPQHF.